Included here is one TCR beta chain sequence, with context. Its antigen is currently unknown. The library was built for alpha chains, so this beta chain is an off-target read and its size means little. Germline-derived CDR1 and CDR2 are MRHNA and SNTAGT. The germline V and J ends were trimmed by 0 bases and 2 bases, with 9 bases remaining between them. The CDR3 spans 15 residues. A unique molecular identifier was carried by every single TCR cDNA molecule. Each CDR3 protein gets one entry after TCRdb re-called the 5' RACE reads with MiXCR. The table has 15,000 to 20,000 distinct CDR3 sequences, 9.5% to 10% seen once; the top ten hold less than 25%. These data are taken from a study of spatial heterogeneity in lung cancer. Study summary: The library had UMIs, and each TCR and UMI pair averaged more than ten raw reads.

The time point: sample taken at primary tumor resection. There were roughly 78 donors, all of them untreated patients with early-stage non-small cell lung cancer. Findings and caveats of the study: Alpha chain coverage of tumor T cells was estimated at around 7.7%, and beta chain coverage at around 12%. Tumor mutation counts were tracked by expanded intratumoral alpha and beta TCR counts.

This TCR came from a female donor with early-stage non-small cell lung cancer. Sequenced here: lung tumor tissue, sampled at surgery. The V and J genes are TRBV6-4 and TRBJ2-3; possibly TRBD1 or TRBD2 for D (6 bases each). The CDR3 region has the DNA TGTGCCAGCAGTGACTCGACGGGGGCCACAGATACGCAGTATTTT. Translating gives CASSDSTGATDTQYF.